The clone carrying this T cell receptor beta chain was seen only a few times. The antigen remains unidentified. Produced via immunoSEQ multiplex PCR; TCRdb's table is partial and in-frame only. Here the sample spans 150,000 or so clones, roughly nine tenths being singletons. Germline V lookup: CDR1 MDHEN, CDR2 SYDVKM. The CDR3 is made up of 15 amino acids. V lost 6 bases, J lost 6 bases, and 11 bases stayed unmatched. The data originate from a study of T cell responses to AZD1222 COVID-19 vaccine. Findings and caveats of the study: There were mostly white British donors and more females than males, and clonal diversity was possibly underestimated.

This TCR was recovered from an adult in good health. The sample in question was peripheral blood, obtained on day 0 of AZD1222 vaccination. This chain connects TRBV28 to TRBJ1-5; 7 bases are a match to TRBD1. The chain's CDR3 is CASSHSRQGSQPQHF. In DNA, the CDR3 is TGTGCCAGCAGCCACTCACGACAGGGAAGTCAGCCCCAGCATTTT. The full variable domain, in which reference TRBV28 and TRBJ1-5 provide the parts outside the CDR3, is DVKVTQSSRYLVKRTGEKVFLECVQDMDHENMFWYRQDPGLGLRLIYFSYDVKMKEKGDIPEGYSVSREKKERFSLILESASTNQTSMYLCASSHSRQGSQPQHFGDGTRLSIL.